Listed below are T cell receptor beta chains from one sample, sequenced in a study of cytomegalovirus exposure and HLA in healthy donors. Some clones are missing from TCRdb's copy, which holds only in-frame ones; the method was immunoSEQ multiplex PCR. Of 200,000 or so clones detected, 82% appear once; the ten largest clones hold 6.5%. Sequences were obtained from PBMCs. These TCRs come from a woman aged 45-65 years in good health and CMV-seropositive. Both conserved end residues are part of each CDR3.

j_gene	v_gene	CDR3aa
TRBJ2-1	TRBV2	CASRASGGGREQFF
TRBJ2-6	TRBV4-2	CASSPSSDSGANGLTF
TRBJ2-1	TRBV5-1	CASSLLAGPINNEQFF
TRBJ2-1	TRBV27	CASSLEPGLAYNEQFF
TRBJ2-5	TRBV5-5	CASSSGHVETQYF
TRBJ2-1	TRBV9	CASSVGTSGHNEQFF
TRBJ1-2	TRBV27	CASSLAREYGYTF
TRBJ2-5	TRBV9	CASSVLGGGVETQYF
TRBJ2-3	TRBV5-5	CASSRSYAGTGSTDTQYF
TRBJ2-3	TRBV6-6	CATTGASTDTQYF
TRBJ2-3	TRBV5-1	CASRVRGSDTQYF
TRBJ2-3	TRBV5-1	CASSLGDIQDTQYF
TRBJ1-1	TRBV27	CASSREGRGGNTEAFF
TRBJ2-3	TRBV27	CASSRDRGKSTDTQYF
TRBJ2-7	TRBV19	CASNPGQGYEQYF